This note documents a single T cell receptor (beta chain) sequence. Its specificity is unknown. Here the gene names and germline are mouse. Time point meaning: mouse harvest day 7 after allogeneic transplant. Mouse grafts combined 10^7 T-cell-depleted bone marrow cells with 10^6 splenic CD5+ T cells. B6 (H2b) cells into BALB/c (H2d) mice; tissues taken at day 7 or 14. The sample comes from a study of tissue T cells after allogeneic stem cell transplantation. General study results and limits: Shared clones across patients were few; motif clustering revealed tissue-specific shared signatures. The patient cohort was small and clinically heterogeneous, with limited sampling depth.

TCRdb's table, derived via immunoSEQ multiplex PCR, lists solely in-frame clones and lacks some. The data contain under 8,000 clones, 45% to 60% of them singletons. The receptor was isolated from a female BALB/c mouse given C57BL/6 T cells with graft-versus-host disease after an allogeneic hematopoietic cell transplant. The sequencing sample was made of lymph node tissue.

This chain's CDR3 is CASSLAGGAPYEQYF. The sequenced part of the CDR3 DNA is TGTGCCAGCTCTCTCGCTGGGGGGGCGCCTTATGAACAGTAC. This rearrangement joins TRBV12-2 to TRBJ2-7; 10 bases match TRBD2. Coverage ceases 1 residue before the CDR3 finishes, and the germline J gene fills in the end. This CDR3 has 15 residues. The V gene end was trimmed by 0 bases and the J gene end by 4 bases; junction bases not matched to a gene: 5. CDR1 SGHLS and CDR2 HYDKME come from the germline V gene.